Listed here is a single TCR beta chain. Authors' processing steps: Researchers report that nucleated cell counts were estimated from reference gene primer amplification. Generated by immunoSEQ multiplex PCR, the TCRdb table keeps only in-frame clones and is missing some. V and J calls plus clone size are reproduced from that table; the DNA served to infer D and trimming. The table has 95,000 to 150,000 clones, 82% seen once; the top ten hold more than 4.5%. The CDR3 covers 15 residues. After removal of 5 bases from V and 7 bases from J, the junction contained 6 bases not matched to a gene. Looked up from germline, CDR1 is SGHNT and CDR2 is YENEEA. The sample belongs to a study of blood T cell repertoires in COVID-19. Looking at the study overall: Samples of COVID-19 (acute and convalescent) were obtained from the United States, Italy and Spain.

Sequencing was done on a sample of peripheral blood. The rearrangement links TRBV11-3 to TRBJ1-6, with 9 bases identical to TRBD1. The clonotype originates from an older woman with acute or convalescent COVID-19. DNA for the CDR3: TGTGCCAGCAGCCCCAGACAGGGGGGGAATTCACCCCTCCACTTT. As protein: CASSPRQGGNSPLHF. Combining the CDR3 with reference TRBV11-3 and TRBJ1-6 gives the whole variable domain EAGVVQSPRYKIIEKKQPVAFWCNPISGHNTLYWYLQNLGQGPELLIRYENEEAVDDSQLPKDRFSAERLKGVDSTLKIQPAELGDSAVYLCASSPRQGGNSPLHFGNGTRLTVT.